One and the same sample provided the 23 T cell receptor beta chains below, sequenced in a study of T cell clones after liver transplantation. Only in-frame clones appear in the TCRdb table, and some are missing; sequencing was by immunoSEQ multiplex PCR. The data hold just over 60,000 clones, with 70% to 75% observed a single time. The sequencing here drew on CD4+ T cells from blood, taken before liver transplant. All receptors come from a human donor who received a liver transplant.

J is TRBJ1-5 and V is TRBV6-4; D ambiguous. In germline, CDR1 is MRHNA, CDR2 SNTAGT. With 7 bases removed from V and 8 bases from J, the gap between germline ends came to 18 bases. This CDR3 contains 14 residues. The CDR3 nucleotides read TGTGCCAGCATCCTAGGAGGGATTATTGAGCCCCAGCATTTT. Translation gives CASILGGIIEPQHF.

The chain has TRBV6-5 and TRBJ2-1; D ambiguous. The CDR3 totals 12 residues. Deletions cut 2 bases from V and 9 bases from J, with 8 bases between. Germline CDR1 MNHEY, CDR2 SVGAGI. CDR3 nucleotide sequence: TGTGCCAGCAGTTACGCCTCGAGTGAGCAGTTCTTC. This encodes CASSYASSEQFF.

This chain connects TRBV30 to TRBJ1-2; perhaps TRBD1 as D (5 bases). Trimming cost V 1 base and J 2 bases, with 8 bases left between them. CDR3 length: 13 amino acids. CDR1 and CDR2 (germline): GTSNPN, SVGIG (reference sequence). CDR3 nucleotide sequence: TGTGCCTGGAGTGGGGACTTCAACTATGGCTACACCTTC. It encodes CAWSGDFNYGYTF.

The rearrangement uses TRBV6-1 and TRBJ1-6, with 8 bases aligning to TRBD1. V lost 5 bases, J lost 9 bases, and 6 bases stayed unmatched. CDR1 MNHNS and CDR2 SASEGT come from the germline V gene. The CDR3 is 14 amino acids. Here the CDR3 DNA reads TGTGCCAGCAGTTGGGGACAGGAGGGTTCACCCCTCCACTTT. Its translation is CASSWGQEGSPLHF.

The chain employs TRBV9 and TRBJ2-5; a possible D gene is TRBD1 (6 bases). The CDR3 extends over 13 amino acids. Germline CDR1 SGDLS, CDR2 YYNGEE. With 4 bases removed from V and 5 bases from J, the gap between germline ends came to 12 bases. The CDR3 region has the DNA TGTGCCAGCAGCCCAAGGGGGAAGGAGACCCAGTACTTC. Amino acid sequence: CASSPRGKETQYF.

This clone was detected only a few times. The chain uses TRBV7-2 and TRBJ2-7, with no clear D. The length of the CDR3 is 14 residues. The germline V gene has CDR1 SGHTA and CDR2 FQGNSA. The ends were cut back, 8 bases at V and 5 bases at J, with 19 bases in the middle. CDR3: CASRLNTNNHEQYF. The CDR3 coding sequence is TGTGCCAGCCGCCTGAACACCAATAACCACGAGCAGTACTTC. Full variable domain (outside the CDR3, taken from reference TRBV7-2 and TRBJ2-7): GAGVSQSPSNKVTEKGKDVELRCDPISGHTALYWYRQSLGQGLEFLIYFQGNSAPDKSGLPSDRFSAERTGGSVSTLTIQRTQQEDSAVYLCASRLNTNNHEQYFGPGTRLTVT.

The J gene is TRBJ1-1, the V gene TRBV5-1; 8 bases map to TRBD1. V trimming: 4 bases; J trimming: 3 bases; junction bases outside the gene matches: 11. The germline V gene has CDR1 SGHRS and CDR2 YFSETQ. This CDR3 is built from 16 residues. The CDR3 DNA reads as TGCGCCAGCAGCAACCAACCAGGGGGCTACGACACTGAAGCTTTCTTT. It codes for CASSNQPGGYDTEAFF.

The sample holds one count of this clone. The V call is TRBV27, the J call TRBJ1-2; 9 bases are shared with TRBD1. J gave up 4 bases and V 6 bases, and 9 bases lay outside the gene matches. CDR3 length: 15 residues. The V gene's germline CDR1 is MNHEY and CDR2 SMNVEV (reference sequence). The CDR3 coding sequence is TGTGCCAGCAGACCGGGACAGGGATTACCCTATGGCTACACCTTC. Its translation is CASRPGQGLPYGYTF.

This chain uses TRBV27 with TRBJ2-7, with TRBD1 identical over 7 bases. The length of the CDR3 is 16 residues. Germline V gives CDR1 MNHEY, CDR2 SMNVEV (reference sequence). The V segment lost 0 bases and the J segment 1 base; nucleotides outside the gene matches: 6. The CDR3 coding sequence is TGTGCCAGCAGTTTATCGATCGGGACAGCTTCCTACGAGCAGTACTTC. Translating gives CASSLSIGTASYEQYF.

The chain joins TRBV30 to TRBJ2-1, with 7 bases lining up with TRBD2. Unmatched junction bases numbered 11, after V lost 3 bases and J lost 3 bases. This CDR3 has 16 amino acids. Germline CDR1 is GTSNPN and CDR2 is SVGIG (reference sequence). The CDR3 DNA reads as TGTGCCTGGAGGCGCATTCACGGGGAGGGCTACAATGAGCAGTTCTTC. It is translated as CAWRRIHGEGYNEQFF. The full variable domain, rest sourced from reference TRBV30 and TRBJ2-1, is SQTIHQWPATLVQPVGSPLSLECTVEGTSNPNLYWYRQAAGRGLQLLFYSVGIGQISSEVPQNLSASRPQDRQFILSSKKLLLSDSGFYLCAWRRIHGEGYNEQFFGPGTRLTVL.

In this sample, this clone turned up many times. V gene TRBV7-2 combines with J gene TRBJ2-1; 11 bases agree with TRBD2. The CDR3 covers 16 residues. V shed 5 bases, J shed 3 bases, and the junction held 6 bases outside the gene matches. Germline V gene lookup returns CDR1 SGHTA and CDR2 FQGNSA. The CDR3 loop reads CASSVSGGAGYNEQFF. As DNA, the CDR3 is TGTGCCAGCAGCGTTAGCGGGGGGGCCGGCTACAATGAGCAGTTCTTC.

This chain uses TRBV28 with TRBJ1-2; 8 nucleotides line up with TRBD1. CDR1 and CDR2 (germline): MDHEN, SYDVKM. Trimming at V came to 10 bases and at J to 5 bases, leaving 9 bases not matched to a gene. CDR3 size: 13 residues. The CDR3 nucleotides read TGTGCCACCTTAGACAGGGGTGATTATGGCTACACCTTC. Amino acid sequence: CATLDRGDYGYTF.

This clone was counted between two and nine times. V is TRBV11-2 and J is TRBJ2-7, with 12 bases matching TRBD2. The germline V gene encodes CDR1 SGHAT and CDR2 FQNNGV. V dropped 2 bases and J dropped 3; count of bases not matched to a gene: 8. This CDR3 region has 17 residues. In nucleotides, the CDR3 is TGTGCCAGCAGCTTATATGCTAGCGGGGGGGGAATCTACGAGCAGTACTTC. Translating it yields CASSLYASGGGIYEQYF.

This clone was seen just once. This chain joins TRBV28 and TRBJ2-3, with a weak D call TRBD2 (6 bases). V lost 3 bases, J lost 0 bases, and 7 bases lay in between. Germline V CDR1 and CDR2: MDHEN, SYDVKM. The CDR3 has 14 residues. The CDR3 is CASSLGGSTDTQYF. The CDR3 DNA is TGTGCCAGCAGTTTGGGAGGTAGCACAGATACGCAGTATTTT.

The chain combines TRBV28 with TRBJ1-5, with 9 bases lining up with TRBD1. CDR3 size: 16 residues. CDR1 and CDR2 (germline): MDHEN, SYDVKM. V trimming: 5 bases; J trimming: 4 bases; junction bases outside the gene matches: 9. CDR3 in amino acids: CASSPVGQGINQPQHF. The CDR3 DNA follows: TGTGCCAGCAGTCCCGTCGGACAGGGGATTAATCAGCCCCAGCATTTT.

This chain uses TRBV7-3 with TRBJ2-5; D perhaps matches TRBD1 (5 bases). There are 14 residues in the CDR3. CDR1 SGHTA and CDR2 FQGTGA come from the germline V gene. V lost 5 bases and J lost 2, with 12 bases in between. This CDR3 reads CASSPRASQETQYF. The CDR3 DNA sequence: TGTGCCAGCAGCCCCAGGGCCTCACAAGAGACCCAGTACTTC.

This clone was counted ten times or more. The gene calls are TRBV7-9 and TRBJ1-5; 11 bases align to TRBD1. This CDR3 contains 15 residues. CDR1 and CDR2 (germline): SEHNR, FQNEAQ (reference sequence). Losses at the gene ends were 5 bases for V and 7 bases for J; bases not matched to a gene: 7. The CDR3 reads CASSPGTGGGQPQHF. The CDR3 DNA reads TGTGCCAGCAGCCCCGGGACAGGGGGTGGCCAGCCCCAGCATTTT.

The CDR3 reads CASSYAPVDTGELFF. The CDR3 DNA is TGTGCCAGCAGTTATGCGCCGGTCGACACCGGGGAGCTGTTTTTT. V gene TRBV6-5 combines with J gene TRBJ2-2, with D unresolved. CDR3 length equals 15 residues. In germline, CDR1 is MNHEY, CDR2 SVGAGI. The ends were cut back, 3 bases at V and 3 bases at J, with 11 bases in the middle.

The J gene is TRBJ1-6, the V gene TRBV7-2; 10 bases are shared with TRBD1. Germline CDR1 is SGHTA and CDR2 is FQGNSA. CDR3 length: 15 residues. V shed 8 bases and J 10 bases; nucleotides not matched to a gene: 11. The CDR3: CASRGQGKGRSPLHF. The CDR3 DNA sequence: TGTGCCAGCCGGGGACAGGGGAAAGGTAGATCACCCCTCCACTTT.

V gene TRBV19 combines with J gene TRBJ2-7; maybe TRBD1 (6 bases). V lost 2 bases and J lost 6, with 14 bases in between. CDR1 LNHDA and CDR2 SQIVND come from the germline V gene (reference sequence). The CDR3 extends over 14 amino acids. The CDR3 nucleotides read TGTGCCAGTAGTATAAGGACAGATTTCGGCGAGCAGTACTTC. Protein sequence: CASSIRTDFGEQYF.

This clone was observed once. V gene TRBV4-1 combines with J gene TRBJ1-6; D is ambiguous. The V and J ends lost 1 base and 0 bases respectively, with 16 bases between them. There are 19 residues in the CDR3. Germline V gives CDR1 MGHRA, CDR2 YSYEKL. CDR3 sequence (DNA): TGCGCCAGCAGCCAAGGCGGTGCGGCAGTAAGCTCCTATAATTCACCCCTCCACTTT. Translating it yields CASSQGGAAVSSYNSPLHF.

The chain has TRBV7-9 and TRBJ1-2; D is possibly TRBD1 (6 bases). V gave up 4 bases and J gave up 3 bases, with 12 bases separating them. The CDR3 length is 14 residues. Germline-derived CDR1 and CDR2 are SEHNR and FQNEAQ (reference sequence). In DNA, the CDR3 is TGTGCCAGCAGCTCATCCGCAGGGGACTATGGCTACACCTTC. Its translation is CASSSSAGDYGYTF.

A single count supports this clone. V is TRBV7-2 and J is TRBJ2-5; 11 bases line up with TRBD2. With 5 bases clipped from V and 5 bases from J, the junction kept 7 bases outside the gene matches. The CDR3 has 15 residues. Germline lookup yields CDR1 SGHTA and CDR2 FQGNSA. The CDR3 spells CASSVGLAGRETQYF. The DNA of the CDR3 is TGTGCCAGCAGCGTAGGACTAGCGGGCAGGGAGACCCAGTACTTC.